This T cell receptor beta chain was identified during a study of T cells in tumors after PD-1 blockade. Study in general: Treatment was either pembrolizumab 200 mg every 3 weeks or cemiplimab 350 mg every 2 weeks. Daily vismodegib 150 mg continued in a subset of anti-PD-1-treated patients. Mean per blood sample: about 110,000 templates (about 21,000-290,000), some 40,000 unique clonotypes. General study findings and limits: Some novel exhausted tumor clones appeared in pre-treatment blood, suggesting peripheral recruitment.

The CDR3 is 16 amino acids. CDR1 is SGHRS, CDR2 YFSETQ, per germline. Germline trimming cut 4 bases from V and 4 bases from J; bases unmatched to any gene: 8. The protocol was immunoSEQ multiplex PCR, while the TCRdb copy is restricted to in-frame clones and leaves out a portion. The sample has 45,000 to 60,000 clones, around 80% seen once. Points on this clone: Its specificity is unknown.

The sequence was collected from a human donor with advanced basal cell or squamous cell carcinoma (not recorded which). The sequencing here drew on PBMCs, taken before anti-PD-1 therapy. The rearrangement links TRBV5-1 to TRBJ1-3; 10 bases align to TRBD1. This CDR3 is CASSRTGGSSGNTIYF. In nucleotides, the CDR3 is TGCGCCAGCAGCAGGACAGGGGGATCCTCCGGAAACACCATATATTTT.